A single sample gave rise to the 17 T cell receptor beta chains below, sequenced in a study of blood T cells in healthy people across ages. Using a J-beta primer mix together with a sample-barcoded 5' primer, a second PCR was run for roughly 6 to 11 cycles. From the 5' RACE reads, TCRdb called clonotypes with MiXCR, one entry per CDR3 protein. The table includes 800,000 to 1,000,000 distinct CDR3 sequences, 40% to 60% detected once. Sequenced input: blood. These receptors all stem from a man aged 30 to 45 in good health.

This clonotype was recorded a few times. The chain recombines TRBV3-1 with TRBJ2-4, with 7 bases fitting TRBD1. CDR1 and CDR2 from the germline V gene are LGHDT and YNNKEL (reference sequence). V lost 4 bases and J lost 7; bases outside the gene matches: 10. The CDR3 runs 15 residues. This CDR3 is CASSPDRPTTNIQYF. The CDR3 region has the DNA TGTGCCAGCAGCCCGGACAGGCCTACTACCAACATTCAGTACTTC.

The genes are TRBV6-5 and TRBJ2-7, with TRBD2 matching 7 bases. Germline CDR1 reads MNHEY; CDR2 reads SVGAGI. V lost 6 bases, J lost 2 bases, and 13 bases stayed unmatched. The CDR3 length is 16 residues. As DNA, the CDR3 is TGTGCCAGCAGCTACGGTTCGTCTAGCGGCACCTACGAGCAGTACTTC. Protein sequence: CASSYGSSSGTYEQYF.

The chain uses TRBV4-1 and TRBJ1-5; 11 nucleotides align to TRBD1. The CDR3 loop spans 17 amino acids. Germline V lookup: CDR1 MGHRA, CDR2 YSYEKL. With 4 bases clipped from V and 3 bases from J, the junction kept 8 bases outside the gene matches. CDR3: CASSLGTGGGFNQPQHF. CDR3 coding DNA: TGCGCCAGCAGCCTCGGGACAGGGGGTGGATTCAATCAGCCCCAGCATTTT.

The table lists this clonotype with many counts. J is TRBJ2-7 and V is TRBV9, with TRBD1 identical over 7 bases. With V trimmed by 2 bases and J by 9 bases, 11 bases remained unmatched. This CDR3 is built from 14 residues. Per germline, CDR1 SGDLS and CDR2 YYNGEE. This CDR3 is CASSVTDRETVQYF. In DNA, the CDR3 is TGTGCCAGCAGCGTTACAGACAGGGAAACCGTGCAGTACTTC.

The rearrangement joins TRBV20-1 to TRBJ2-1; 11 bases agree with TRBD2. Looked up from germline, CDR1 is DFQATT and CDR2 is SNEGSKA (reference sequence). The CDR3 totals 16 residues. The V segment lost 0 bases and the J segment 4 bases; nucleotides outside the gene matches: 5. CDR3 in DNA: TGCAGTGCTAGAGACGTAGCGGGGGGGTCTTACAATGAGCAGTTCTTC. It encodes CSARDVAGGSYNEQFF.

The V call is TRBV28, the J call TRBJ2-5; 7 positions agree with TRBD2. The length of the CDR3 is 14 residues. V gave up 8 bases and J gave up 1 base; unmatched junction bases: 7. CDR1 is MDHEN, CDR2 SYDVKM, per germline. This CDR3 reads CASAWAGVQETQYF. The CDR3 DNA reads TGTGCCAGCGCCTGGGCGGGAGTCCAAGAGACCCAGTACTTC.

This clonotype was picked up a small number of times. The V and J genes are TRBV20-1 and TRBJ2-1; 7 bases match TRBD1. The CDR3 loop spans 14 amino acids. The junction had 10 bases not matched to a gene; V was cut back by 5 bases and J by 6 bases. CDR1 is DFQATT, CDR2 SNEGSKA, per germline (reference sequence). The CDR3 region has the DNA TGCAGTGCTCCCCCCGGGGCAGGGGGCAATGAGCAGTTCTTC. It translates to CSAPPGAGGNEQFF.

The rearrangement joins TRBV29-1 to TRBJ2-4; the D gene is possibly TRBD1 (5 bases). CDR3 length equals 13 residues. The V and J ends lost 3 bases and 1 base respectively, with 7 bases between them. Germline lookup yields CDR1 SQVTM and CDR2 ANQGSEA. Written as DNA, the CDR3 is TGCAGCGTTGACGCAGGGGCCAAAAACATTCAGTACTTC. Amino acids: CSVDAGAKNIQYF.

The chain combines TRBV7-9 with TRBJ2-1, with D hard to call. The germline gives CDR1 SEHNR, CDR2 FQNEAQ (reference sequence). With 0 bases removed from V and 5 bases from J, the gap between germline ends came to 8 bases. CDR3 length: 14 amino acids. CDR3 residues: CASSLASLNNEQFF. The CDR3, as DNA: TGTGCCAGCAGCTTAGCGTCTCTCAACAATGAGCAGTTCTTC.

The V and J genes are TRBV5-5 and TRBJ2-7; D uncertain. This CDR3 is 14 amino acids long. Trimming cost V 4 bases and J 0 bases, with 11 bases left between them. CDR1 is SGHKS, CDR2 YYEKEE, per germline (reference sequence). The CDR3 loop reads CASSQMTNSYEQYF. CDR3 DNA sequence: TGTGCCAGCAGCCAGATGACAAACTCCTACGAGCAGTACTTC.

J is TRBJ2-2 and V is TRBV11-3; unclear D gene. The CDR3 is 13 amino acids. From germline, CDR1 is SGHNT and CDR2 YENEEA. V was trimmed by 0 bases and J by 7 bases, leaving 6 bases between them. The CDR3 DNA reads TGTGCCAGCAGCTTAGAAGTCAACGGGGAGCTGTTTTTT. Translating gives CASSLEVNGELFF. Supplemented by reference TRBV11-3 and TRBJ2-2, the full variable domain reads EAGVVQSPRYKIIEKKQPVAFWCNPISGHNTLYWYLQNLGQGPELLIRYENEEAVDDSQLPKDRFSAERLKGVDSTLKIQPAELGDSAVYLCASSLEVNGELFFGEGSRLTVL.

The V call is TRBV30, the J call TRBJ2-5; 9 bases align to TRBD1. The last part of the DNA fits TRBJ2-7 better; the J call may be wrong. The V gene's germline CDR1 is GTSNPN and CDR2 SVGIG (reference sequence). This CDR3 contains 14 residues. CDR3 bases: TGTGCCTGGAGTGAAGGGACAGGGTTATACGAGCAGTACTTC. It is translated as CAWSEGTGLYEQYF.

The rearrangement uses TRBV2 and TRBJ2-1; a weak D match, TRBD2 (6 bases). Deletions cut 6 bases from V and 6 bases from J, with 12 bases between. Germline V gene data show CDR1 as SNHLY and CDR2 as FYNNEI. The CDR3 runs to 13 residues. The DNA for the CDR3 is TGTGCCAGCAGCCGGGACTGGACCAATGAGCAGTTCTTC. Its protein product is CASSRDWTNEQFF.

This clonotype was recorded many times. The J gene is TRBJ1-2, the V gene TRBV2; D may be TRBD1 (5 bases). CDR3 length: 12 amino acids. CDR1 and CDR2 from the germline V gene are SNHLY and FYNNEI. Trimming stripped 7 bases from V and 7 bases from J, with 13 bases between. The CDR3 bases are TGTGCCAGCAAGGGGCATCAGAGTGGCTACACCTTC. It codes for CASKGHQSGYTF.

The chain joins TRBV6-1 to TRBJ2-1; D is ambiguous. This CDR3 spans 13 amino acids. Trimming shortened V by 2 bases and J by 7 bases, and 9 bases separated the two germline ends. Germline loops: CDR1 MNHNS, CDR2 SASEGT. The DNA for the CDR3 is TGTGCCAGCAGTGAAAGTAATGGTAATGAGCAGTTCTTC. Its protein product is CASSESNGNEQFF.

This clonotype was observed a handful of times. The chain has TRBV7-3 and TRBJ2-1, with 9 nucleotides matching TRBD2. CDR3 length equals 16 residues. CDR1 and CDR2 from the germline V gene are SGHTA and FQGTGA. V lost 1 base and J lost 8; bases outside the gene matches: 9. The DNA of the CDR3 is TGTGCCAGCAGCTTAAATCCGCGGGGGGGCATCGATGAGCAGTTCTTC. Its translation is CASSLNPRGGIDEQFF.

This clonotype was found a few times. The chain couples TRBV27 to TRBJ2-1, with 11 nucleotides matching TRBD1. Losses at the gene ends were 4 bases for V and 2 bases for J; bases not matched to a gene: 1. Germline values: CDR1 MNHEY, CDR2 SMNVEV (reference sequence). The length of the CDR3 is 15 residues. CDR3 bases: TGTGCCAGCAGTTCGGGACAGGGGGCCTACAATGAGCAGTTCTTC. It encodes CASSSGQGAYNEQFF.